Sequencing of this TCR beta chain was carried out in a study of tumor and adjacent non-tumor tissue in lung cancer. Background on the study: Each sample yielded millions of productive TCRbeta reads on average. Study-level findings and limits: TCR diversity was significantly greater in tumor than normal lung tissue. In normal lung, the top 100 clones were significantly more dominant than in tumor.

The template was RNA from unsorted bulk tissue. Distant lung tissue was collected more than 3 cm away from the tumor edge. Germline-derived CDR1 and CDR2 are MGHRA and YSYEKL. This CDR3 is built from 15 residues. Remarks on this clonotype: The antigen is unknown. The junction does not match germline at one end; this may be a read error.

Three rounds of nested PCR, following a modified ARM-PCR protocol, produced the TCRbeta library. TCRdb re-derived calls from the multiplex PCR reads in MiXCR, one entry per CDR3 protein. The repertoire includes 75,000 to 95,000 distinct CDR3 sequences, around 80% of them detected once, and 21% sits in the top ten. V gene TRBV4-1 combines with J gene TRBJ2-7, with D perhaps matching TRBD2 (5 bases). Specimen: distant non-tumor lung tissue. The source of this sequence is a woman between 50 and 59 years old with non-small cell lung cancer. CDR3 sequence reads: CAISQEGSTPYDQYF. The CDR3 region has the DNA TGCGCCATCAGCCAAGAGGGTAGCACTCCCTATGACCAGTACTTC.